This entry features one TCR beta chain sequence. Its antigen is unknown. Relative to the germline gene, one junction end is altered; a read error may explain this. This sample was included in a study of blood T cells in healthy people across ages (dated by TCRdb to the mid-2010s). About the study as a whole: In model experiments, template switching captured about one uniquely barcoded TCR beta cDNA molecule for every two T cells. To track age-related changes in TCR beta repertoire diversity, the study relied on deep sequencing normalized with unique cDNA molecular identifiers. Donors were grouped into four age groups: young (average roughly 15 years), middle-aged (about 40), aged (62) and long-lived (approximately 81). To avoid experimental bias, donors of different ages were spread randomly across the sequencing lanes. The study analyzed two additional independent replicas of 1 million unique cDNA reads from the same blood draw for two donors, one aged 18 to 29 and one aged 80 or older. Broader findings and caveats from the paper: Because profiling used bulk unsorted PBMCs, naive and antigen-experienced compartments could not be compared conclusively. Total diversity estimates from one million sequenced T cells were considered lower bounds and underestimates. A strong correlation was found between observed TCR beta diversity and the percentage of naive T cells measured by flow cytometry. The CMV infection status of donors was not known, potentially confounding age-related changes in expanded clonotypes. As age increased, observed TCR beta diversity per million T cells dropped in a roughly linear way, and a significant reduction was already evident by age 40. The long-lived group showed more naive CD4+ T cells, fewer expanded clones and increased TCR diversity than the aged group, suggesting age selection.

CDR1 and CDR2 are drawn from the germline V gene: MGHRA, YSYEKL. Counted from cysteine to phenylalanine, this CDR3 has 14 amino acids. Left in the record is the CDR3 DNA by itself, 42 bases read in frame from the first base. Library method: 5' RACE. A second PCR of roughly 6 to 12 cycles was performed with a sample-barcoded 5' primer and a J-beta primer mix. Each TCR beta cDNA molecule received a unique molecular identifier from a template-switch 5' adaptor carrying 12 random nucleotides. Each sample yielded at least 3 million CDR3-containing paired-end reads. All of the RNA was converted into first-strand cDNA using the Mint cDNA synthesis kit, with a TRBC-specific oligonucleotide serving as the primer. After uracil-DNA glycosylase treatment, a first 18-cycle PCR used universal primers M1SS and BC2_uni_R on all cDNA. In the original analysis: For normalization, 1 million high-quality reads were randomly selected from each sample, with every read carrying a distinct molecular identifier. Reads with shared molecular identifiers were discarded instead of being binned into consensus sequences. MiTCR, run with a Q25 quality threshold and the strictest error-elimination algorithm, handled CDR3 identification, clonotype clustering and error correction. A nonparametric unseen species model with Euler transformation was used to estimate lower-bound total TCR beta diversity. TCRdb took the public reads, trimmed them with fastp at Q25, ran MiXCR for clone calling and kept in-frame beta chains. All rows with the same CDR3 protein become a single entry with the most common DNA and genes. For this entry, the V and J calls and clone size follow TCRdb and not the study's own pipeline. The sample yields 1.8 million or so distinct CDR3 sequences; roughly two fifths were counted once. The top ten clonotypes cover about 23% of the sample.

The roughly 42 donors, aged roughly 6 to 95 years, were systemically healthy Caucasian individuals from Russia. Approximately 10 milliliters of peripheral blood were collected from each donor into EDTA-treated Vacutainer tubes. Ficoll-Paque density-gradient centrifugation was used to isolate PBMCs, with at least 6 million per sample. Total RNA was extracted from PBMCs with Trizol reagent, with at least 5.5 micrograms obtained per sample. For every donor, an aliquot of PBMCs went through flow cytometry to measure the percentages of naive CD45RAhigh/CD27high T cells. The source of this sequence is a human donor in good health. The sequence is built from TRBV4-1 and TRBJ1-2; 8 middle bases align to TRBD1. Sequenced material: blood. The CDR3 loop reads CAGSQQGGSYGYTF. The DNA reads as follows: TGCGCCGGCAGCCAACAGGGGGGCAGCTATGGCTACACCTTC.